Sequencing of this T cell receptor beta chain was carried out in a study of blood T cell repertoires in COVID-19. Overall study: PBMCs, B-cell-depleted T cells, or T cells were the source of the cDNA or gDNA that made up the material.

Libraries were prepared by immunoSEQ multiplex PCR; TCRdb keeps only in-frame clonotypes and omits some of them. Of hundreds of thousands of clones detected, roughly 85% appear once; the ten largest clones hold roughly 2.7%. The CDR3 covers 15 residues. Germline CDR1 is LNHDA and CDR2 is SQIVND (reference sequence). Germline trimming cut 7 bases from V and 2 bases from J; bases unmatched to any gene: 4. This clone has only a few counts. The clonotype comes from a middle-aged woman with active or convalescent COVID-19. Source material: peripheral blood. The J gene is TRBJ1-5, the V gene TRBV19; 11 bases fit TRBD1. The CDR3 here is CASTPGQGGNQPQHF. The CDR3 nucleotides read TGTGCCAGTACCCCGGGACAGGGGGGCAATCAGCCCCAGCATTTT.